Listed below are T cell receptor beta chains from one sample, sequenced in a study of response to subunit inactivated influenza vaccine. TCRdb reanalysed the RT-PCR reads using MiXCR and keeps one entry per CDR3 protein. The profile shows about 700,000 distinct CDR3 sequences, 11% to 15% of them singletons. Material: PBMCs from blood, obtained around two weeks before vaccination. The receptors here all came from a man between 45 and 60 years old who received an inactivated influenza vaccine. Each CDR3 is given with its conserved first and last residue. The order of the fields is D gene, J gene, clone size, V gene, CDR3 DNA, CDR3 protein. D genes are given only for firm matches. Not all rows give a size; the values are once, few, many and, for expanded clones, a class.

D: TRBD2; J: TRBJ2-6; size: few; V: TRBV10-3; DNA: TGTGCCATCAGTGATGGGGGAACTAGCGGGAGTTCTGGGGCCAACGTCCTGACTTTC; CDR3: CAISDGGTSGSSGANVLTF
D: TRBD1; J: TRBJ1-3; size: many; V: TRBV4-2; DNA: TGTGCCAGCAGCCAAGTGGGGACAGGGGGTATCGACACCATATATTTT; CDR3: CASSQVGTGGIDTIYF
D: NA; J: TRBJ2-2; size: few; V: TRBV29-1; DNA: TGCAGCGTTGAAGGGGATTACGGGGAGCTGTTTTTT; CDR3: CSVEGDYGELFF
D: NA; J: TRBJ2-1; size: NA; V: TRBV6-5; DNA: TGTGCCAGCAGTTACAATGGGCCCAATGAGCAGTTCTTC; CDR3: CASSYNGPNEQFF
D: TRBD2; J: TRBJ2-5; size: NA; V: TRBV6-2/TRBV6-3; DNA: TGTGCCAGCAGTTACGCGGGAGGGAAACAAGAGACCCAGTACTTC; CDR3: CASSYAGGKQETQYF
D: TRBD2; J: TRBJ2-1; size: few; V: TRBV20-1; DNA: TGCAGTGCTACTAGTTTAGCGGGAGCTCTGCACAATGAGCAGTTCTTC; CDR3: CSATSLAGALHNEQFF
D: NA; J: TRBJ2-7; size: few; V: TRBV4-3; DNA: TGCGCCAGCAGCCAGCGGCCAGAAGTCAATTACGAGCAGTACTTC; CDR3: CASSQRPEVNYEQYF
D: TRBD1; J: TRBJ2-1; size: few; V: TRBV7-9; DNA: TGTGCCAGCAGCGCGCTTCCGGGACAGGGGATCGATGAGCAGTTCTTC; CDR3: CASSALPGQGIDEQFF
D: NA; J: TRBJ1-2; size: NA; V: TRBV30; DNA: TGTGCCTGGAGTCGCAGGATACCTCTACCTAACTATGGCTACACCTTC; CDR3: CAWSRRIPLPNYGYTF
D: TRBD1; J: TRBJ2-7; size: NA; V: TRBV5-1; DNA: TGCGCCAGCAAAGGGACAGTAGGCTACGAGCAGTACTTC; CDR3: CASKGTVGYEQYF
D: NA; J: TRBJ2-2; size: NA; V: TRBV28; DNA: TGTGCCAGCACAGGGGAGACCGGGGAGCTGTTTTTT; CDR3: CASTGETGELFF
D: NA; J: TRBJ2-3; size: NA; V: TRBV24-1; DNA: TGTGCCACCAGTGGGGCCGCCCCTAGCACAGATACGCAGTATTTT; CDR3: CATSGAAPSTDTQYF
D: TRBD1; J: TRBJ2-2; size: NA; V: TRBV7-2; DNA: TGTGCCAGCAGCTTCCGGGACAGTTTAACCGGGGAGCTGTTTTTT; CDR3: CASSFRDSLTGELFF
D: TRBD2; J: TRBJ2-7; size: NA; V: TRBV20-1; DNA: TGCAGTGCTAGTGTAAGGAGGTTGGGGCGGGAGGCCAACTCCTACGAGCAGTACTTC; CDR3: CSASVRRLGREANSYEQYF
D: NA; J: TRBJ2-7; size: few; V: TRBV28; DNA: TGTGCCAGCAGTTACAGGACTCCCTACGAGCAGTACTTC; CDR3: CASSYRTPYEQYF
D: TRBD1; J: TRBJ1-2; size: many; V: TRBV12-3/TRBV12-4; DNA: TGTGCCAGCAGTAAGGGACAGGGCTATGGCTACACCTTC; CDR3: CASSKGQGYGYTF
D: NA; J: TRBJ1-3; size: few; V: TRBV12-3/TRBV12-4; DNA: TGTGCCAGCACCACCCTCCGAGGAAACACCATATATTTT; CDR3: CASTTLRGNTIYF
D: TRBD1; J: TRBJ2-5; size: few; V: TRBV12-3/TRBV12-4; DNA: TGTGCCAGCAGCCCCAGGGGGCGATGGGAGACCCAGTACTTC; CDR3: CASSPRGRWETQYF
D: TRBD1; J: TRBJ2-7; size: few; V: TRBV28; DNA: TGTGCCAGCAGTTTCGTAGGACAGGGGTCCTACGAGCAGTACTTC; CDR3: CASSFVGQGSYEQYF
D: TRBD1; J: TRBJ2-5; size: NA; V: TRBV15; DNA: TGTGCCACCAGCACCCTAAGGGACAGCAGACCCCAAGAGACCCAGTACTTC; CDR3: CATSTLRDSRPQETQYF
D: NA; J: TRBJ2-7; size: NA; V: TRBV11-2; DNA: TGTGCCAGCAGCTTAGGGGCTTTAGGAACCTACGAGCAGTACTTC; CDR3: CASSLGALGTYEQYF
D: TRBD1; J: TRBJ2-5; size: NA; V: TRBV7-2; DNA: TGTGCCAGCAGCCCGCGGACAGGGATTGAGACCCAGTACTTC; CDR3: CASSPRTGIETQYF
D: NA; J: TRBJ1-1; size: NA; V: TRBV12-3/TRBV12-4; DNA: TGTGCCAGCAGCCGTAGTGGGAGTAGGACGAACACTGAAGCTTTCTTT; CDR3: CASSRSGSRTNTEAFF
D: NA; J: TRBJ2-1; size: few; V: TRBV7-8; DNA: TGTGCCAGCAGCCCAAAGAAGAGCTCCTACAATGAGCAGTTCTTC; CDR3: CASSPKKSSYNEQFF
D: TRBD1; J: TRBJ1-6; size: few; V: TRBV6-2/TRBV6-3; DNA: TGTGCCAGCCGACAGGGGTTATCTTCACCCCTCCACTTT; CDR3: CASRQGLSSPLHF
D: NA; J: TRBJ2-5; size: few; V: TRBV5-1; DNA: TGCGCCAGCAGCTTGGCTCCTTCGGAGGAGACCCAGTACTTC; CDR3: CASSLAPSEETQYF
D: NA; J: TRBJ2-1; size: many; V: TRBV7-6; DNA: TGTGCCAGCAGTAATGGACAGTACAATGAGCAGTTCTTC; CDR3: CASSNGQYNEQFF
D: NA; J: TRBJ1-1; size: NA; V: TRBV20-1; DNA: TGCAGTGCATCAGAAGGGCCGAACACTGAAGCTTTCTTT; CDR3: CSASEGPNTEAFF
D: NA; J: TRBJ2-2; size: NA; V: TRBV4-3; DNA: TGCGCCAGCAGCCAAATGATACCCGGGGAGCTGTTTTTT; CDR3: CASSQMIPGELFF
D: TRBD2; J: TRBJ2-1; size: few; V: TRBV5-1; DNA: TGCGCCAGCAGCTTGGCGACTAGCAGAGAGCAGTTCTTC; CDR3: CASSLATSREQFF
D: TRBD1; J: TRBJ2-7; size: many; V: TRBV7-8; DNA: TGTGCCAGCAGCTTAGAGGCCGGGACAGGCTACGAGCAGTACTTC; CDR3: CASSLEAGTGYEQYF
D: TRBD2; J: TRBJ2-7; size: many; V: TRBV12-3/TRBV12-4; DNA: TGTGCCAGCAGTGAGAGCGGGAGGAGCTCCTACGAGCAGTACTTC; CDR3: CASSESGRSSYEQYF
D: TRBD1; J: TRBJ1-5; size: few; V: TRBV28; DNA: TGTGCCAGCAGTTCTGGGACAGGATTGATAAGCAATCAGCCCCAGCATTTT; CDR3: CASSSGTGLISNQPQHF
D: NA; J: TRBJ1-1; size: NA; V: TRBV15; DNA: TGTGCCACCAGCAGAGATCGGTGGGACACTGAAGCTTTCTTT; CDR3: CATSRDRWDTEAFF
D: TRBD1; J: TRBJ2-5; size: few; V: TRBV5-6; DNA: TGTGCCAGCCGGCGACAGGGGGCGCGACAAGAGACCCAGTACTTC; CDR3: CASRRQGARQETQYF
D: NA; J: TRBJ2-7; size: few; V: TRBV29-1; DNA: TGCAGCGTTGAAGGCAGCCCATCGGGTGAGCAGTACTTC; CDR3: CSVEGSPSGEQYF
D: NA; J: TRBJ2-5; size: few; V: TRBV15; DNA: TGTGCCACCAGCAGAGGGACCGGAGGGGGGACCCAGTACTTC; CDR3: CATSRGTGGGTQYF